The 15 T cell receptor beta chains reported below all come from one sample, sequenced in a study of PD-1 blockade in classical Hodgkin lymphoma. Brentuximab vedotin exposure varied, and every patient relapsed after autologous stem cell transplantation. TCRdb's table, derived via immunoSEQ multiplex PCR, lists solely in-frame clones and lacks some. The sample consists of 60,000 or so clones, about nine tenths of them appearing once. The specimen was peripheral blood mononuclear cells (PBMCs), collected at baseline. The receptors were sampled from a human donor with classical Hodgkin lymphoma.

This clone occurred once. This rearrangement joins TRBV4-2 to TRBJ2-6; 8 nucleotides align to TRBD1. V dropped 2 bases and J dropped 4; count of bases not matched to a gene: 7. The CDR3 loop spans 17 amino acids. The germline V gene has CDR1 LGHNA and CDR2 YNFKEQ. The CDR3 nucleotides are TGTGCCAGCAGCCAACCGACAGGGGCGCTGGGGGCCAACGTCCTGACTTTC. This gives the protein CASSQPTGALGANVLTF.

The V call is TRBV6-6, the J call TRBJ2-7; 12 nucleotides line up with TRBD2. The germline gives CDR1 MNHNY, CDR2 SVGAGI (reference sequence). Trimming at V came to 4 bases and at J to 0 bases, leaving 4 bases not matched to a gene. This CDR3 spans 16 amino acids. The CDR3 spells CASSSRTSGTSYEQYF. The DNA of the CDR3 is TGTGCCAGCAGTTCGAGGACTAGCGGGACCTCCTACGAGCAGTACTTC.

This chain uses TRBV28 with TRBJ1-5; 10 bases match TRBD1. The CDR3 has 16 residues. Germline CDR1 and CDR2: MDHEN and SYDVKM. With V trimmed by 3 bases and J by 4 bases, 6 bases remained unmatched. CDR3 sequence reads: CASSFLTGGSNQPQHF. The DNA for the CDR3 is TGTGCCAGCAGTTTTTTGACAGGGGGCAGTAATCAGCCCCAGCATTTT.

The V call is TRBV6-4, the J call TRBJ2-5; 9 nucleotides agree with TRBD2. CDR1 MRHNA and CDR2 SNTAGT come from the germline V gene. This CDR3 contains 14 residues. The junction had 6 bases not matched to a gene; V was cut back by 4 bases and J by 6 bases. The CDR3 is CASSGLAGDKTQYF. In DNA form, the CDR3 reads TGTGCCAGCAGTGGATTAGCGGGGGATAAGACCCAGTACTTC.

This chain uses TRBV10-3 with TRBJ1-5; D perhaps matches TRBD1 (5 bases). This CDR3 has 15 amino acids. The V end lost 7 bases, the J end lost 3 bases, and 16 bases lay between the germline ends. The germline CDR1 and CDR2 sequences are ENHRY and SYGVKD. The chain's CDR3 is CAINDGTSPNQPQHF. The DNA for the CDR3 is TGTGCCATCAACGACGGGACTAGCCCCAATCAGCCCCAGCATTTT.

The CDR3 bases are TGTGCCAGCAGCGTAGGGACTAGCGGGAGGAAACTTGGGGTCTACAATGAGCAGTTCTTC. It specifies CASSVGTSGRKLGVYNEQFF. The rearrangement joins TRBV7-3 to TRBJ2-1, with 15 bases lining up with TRBD2. Germline-derived CDR1 and CDR2 are SGHTA and FQGTGA. The CDR3 has 20 amino acids. Trimming took 5 bases from V and 3 from J; bases not matched to a gene: 14.

The V call is TRBV5-1, the J call TRBJ2-1; 10 positions agree with TRBD2. Germline V gene lookup returns CDR1 SGHRS and CDR2 YFSETQ. This CDR3 is 18 amino acids long. The V segment lost 0 bases and the J segment 0 bases; nucleotides outside the gene matches: 6. The CDR3 sequence is CASSLAPGTSASYNEQFF. Written as DNA, the CDR3 is TGCGCCAGCAGCTTGGCCCCAGGGACTAGCGCCTCCTACAATGAGCAGTTCTTC.

This chain uses TRBV7-8 with TRBJ2-5; weak D call: TRBD2 (6 bases). There are 13 residues in the CDR3. V gave up 8 bases and J gave up 1 base, with 11 bases separating them. The germline gives CDR1 SGHVS, CDR2 FQNEAQ. The CDR3 protein is CASGKRVQETQYF. The CDR3, as DNA: TGTGCCAGCGGAAAGCGGGTCCAAGAGACCCAGTACTTC.

The chain has TRBV18 and TRBJ1-1, with 11 bases fitting TRBD1. Germline V gene lookup returns CDR1 KGHSH and CDR2 LQKENI. Trimming took 0 bases from V and 4 from J; bases not matched to a gene: 10. This CDR3 is built from 18 residues. The CDR3 protein is CASSPPRGTGGRGTEAFF. CDR3 DNA: TGTGCCAGCTCACCACCTCGGGGGACAGGGGGGAGGGGCACTGAAGCTTTCTTT.

The chain joins TRBV5-6 to TRBJ2-3, with a weak D call TRBD1 (7 bases). This CDR3 comprises 17 residues. Trimming took 4 bases from V and 4 from J, leaving 22 bases between them. Germline loops: CDR1 SGHDT, CDR2 YYEEEE. The CDR3 DNA sequence: TGTGCCAGCAGCCCCCTGGAGGGGGCCCTAAGGGCAGATACGCAGTATTTT. It encodes CASSPLEGALRADTQYF.

CDR3 sequence: CASSIGTSVEQYF. The CDR3 nucleotides are TGTGCCAGTAGTATTGGGACTAGCGTCGAGCAGTACTTC. This sequence joins TRBV19 and TRBJ2-7; 10 nucleotides match TRBD2. The trim removed 3 bases at V and 6 bases at J, leaving 2 bases unmatched. The CDR3 sequence is 13 residues long. Germline V lookup: CDR1 LNHDA, CDR2 SQIVND (reference sequence).

The V gene is TRBV5-6, the J gene TRBJ1-4, with no clear D. V gave up 2 bases and J gave up 8 bases, with 19 bases separating them. The CDR3 runs 16 residues. CDR1 and CDR2 (germline): SGHDT, YYEEEE. CDR3 in amino acids: CASSFSDDARREKLFF. The DNA of the CDR3 is TGTGCCAGCAGCTTTAGCGACGACGCCCGTCGAGAAAAACTGTTTTTT.

This clone was seen a single time. The chain is built from TRBV25-1 and TRBJ1-6; perhaps TRBD1 as D (5 bases). Deletions cut 1 base from V and 9 bases from J, with 10 bases between. The CDR3 consists of 14 residues. The germline V gene has CDR1 MGHDK and CDR2 SYGVNS. The CDR3 sequence is CASSEFRDGSPLHF. The CDR3, as DNA: TGTGCCAGCAGTGAATTCAGGGACGGTTCACCCCTCCACTTT.

V and J are TRBV6-1 and TRBJ2-3; D is uncertain. Between the trimmed V and J ends, which lost 8 bases and 1 base, there was a span of 7 bases. The CDR3 length is 12 residues. Germline CDR1 is MNHNS and CDR2 is SASEGT. The DNA of the CDR3 is TGTGCCAGCGATGGCGGCACAGATACGCAGTATTTT. It yields the protein CASDGGTDTQYF.

This clone was recorded once. This chain links TRBV10-3 with TRBJ2-6; D possibly corresponds to TRBD2 (6 bases). CDR1 is ENHRY, CDR2 SYGVKD, per germline. This CDR3 comprises 17 residues. Trimming shortened V by 3 bases and J by 2 bases, and 14 bases separated the two germline ends. The CDR3 sequence is CAISDQEGKPGANVLTF. CDR3 DNA sequence: TGTGCCATCAGTGACCAGGAGGGGAAGCCTGGGGCCAACGTCCTGACTTTC.